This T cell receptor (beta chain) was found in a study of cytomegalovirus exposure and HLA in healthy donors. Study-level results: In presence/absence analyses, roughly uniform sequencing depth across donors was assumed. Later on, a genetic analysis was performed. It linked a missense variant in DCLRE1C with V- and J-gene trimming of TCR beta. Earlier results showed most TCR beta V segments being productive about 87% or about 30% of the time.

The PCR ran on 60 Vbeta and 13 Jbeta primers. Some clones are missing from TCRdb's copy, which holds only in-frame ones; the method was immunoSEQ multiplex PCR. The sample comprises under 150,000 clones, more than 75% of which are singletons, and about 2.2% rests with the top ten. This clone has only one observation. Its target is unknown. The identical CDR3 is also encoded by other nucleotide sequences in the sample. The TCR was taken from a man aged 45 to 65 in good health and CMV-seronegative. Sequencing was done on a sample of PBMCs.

The CDR3 DNA reads as TGTGCCAGCAGTTCAGGGGGCGGGAGCAATCAGCCCCAGCATTTT. Translating gives CASSSGGGSNQPQHF. V and J are TRBV6-5 and TRBJ1-5; 8 bases line up with TRBD1. Germline assignment: CDR1 MNHEY and CDR2 SVGAGI. V gave up 4 bases and J gave up 1 base; unmatched junction bases: 3. The CDR3 runs 15 residues.